This entry concerns a single T cell receptor beta chain. The data were obtained in a study of cytomegalovirus exposure and HLA in healthy donors. The study ran its PCR with 60 Vbeta and 13 Jbeta primers. The assay was immunoSEQ multiplex PCR, and TCRdb's table has in-frame clones only and misses some. Here the sample spans approximately 200,000 clones, about 81% being singletons. The receptor was derived from a young man in good health and CMV-seropositive. The specimen was PBMCs.

The CDR3 bases are TGTGCCAGCTCACCACCGAAAGGAGAAAACATTCAGTACTTC. Encoded protein: CASSPPKGENIQYF. This sequence joins TRBV18 and TRBJ2-4; D is undetermined. Trimming removed 0 bases from V and 5 bases from J, with 8 bases in between. The germline V gene has CDR1 KGHSH and CDR2 LQKENI. This CDR3 is 14 amino acids long.